This T cell receptor beta chain was identified during a study of T-cell memory formation after mild COVID-19. Study context: Most TCR clusters belonged to a single donor. Notes on the study in general: Pre-infection memory harbored some responding clones, suggesting cross-reactive memory joined.

Sample barcodes and UMIs were carried by the TCR alpha and TCR beta cDNA libraries that 5'RACE generated with constant-segment primers. One entry per CDR3 protein, called by TCRdb with MiXCR from the 5' RACE reads. The top ten hold roughly 21% of the sample, which has 400,000 to 450,000 distinct CDR3 sequences, about a sixth seen once. Comments on this clonotype: Its antigen is currently unknown.

The source is a man between 18 and 29 years old who had mild COVID-19 (a few samples of this study predate the infection). Cell type and time point are not known. The sequenced sample was PBMCs or a T cell subset sorted from them (not recorded which).

CDR3 region: CATSRDQGMETQYF. In DNA, the CDR3 is TGTGCCACCAGCAGAGATCAGGGAATGGAGACCCAGTACTTC. V usage is TRBV15 and J usage is TRBJ2-5, with a weak D call TRBD1 (5 bases). In germline, CDR1 is LNHNV, CDR2 YYDKDF (reference sequence). V lost 0 bases and J 5 bases, leaving 10 bases between the germline ends. The CDR3 is 14 residues long.